These T cell receptor beta chains were read from a single sample in a study of siplizumab effects on memory and regulatory T cells. Here immunoSEQ multiplex PCR was the method, and the copy in TCRdb shows in-frame clones only, minus some. The sample yields about 55,000 clones, 95% to 98% seen once. The sample taken for sequencing was naive CD4+ T cells sorted from blood. These receptors originate from a human donor in good health. Both conserved end residues are part of each CDR3. A D gene is named only where the DNA matches it firmly. Not every row has a clone size; where given, it reads once, few, many or a size class.

J,D,size,V,CDR3,DNA
TRBJ2-2,.,.,TRBV25-1,CASRGIANTGELFF,TGTGCCAGCAGAGGGATCGCGAACACCGGGGAGCTGTTTTTT
TRBJ2-7,.,.,TRBV11-2,CASSLRPGNEQYF,TGTGCCAGCAGCTTAAGGCCAGGGAACGAGCAGTACTTC
TRBJ2-7,.,.,TRBV12-5,CASGFEDASYEQYF,TGTGCTAGTGGTTTCGAGGACGCTTCCTACGAGCAGTACTTC
TRBJ2-7,.,once,TRBV6-5,CASSYPGQTYEQYF,TGTGCCAGCAGTTACCCAGGACAGACCTACGAGCAGTACTTC
TRBJ2-1,.,.,TRBV9,CASSVVSGNNEQFF,TGTGCCAGCAGCGTAGTTAGCGGAAACAATGAGCAGTTCTTC
TRBJ1-1,.,.,TRBV10-2,CASRETGNTEAFF,TGCGCCAGCAGAGAGACAGGGAACACTGAAGCTTTCTTT
TRBJ2-7,TRBD2,.,TRBV7-2,CASSLASSGRPRSYEQYF,TGTGCCAGCAGCTTAGCTTCTAGCGGGAGGCCACGGTCCTACGAGCAGTACTTC
TRBJ2-1,.,.,TRBV5-1,CASSPETGSSYNEQFF,TGCGCCAGCAGCCCAGAGACAGGTAGCTCCTACAATGAGCAGTTCTTC
TRBJ2-7,.,.,TRBV7-2,CASSLNGGREQYF,TGTGCCAGCAGCTTAAACGGAGGGCGCGAGCAGTACTTC
TRBJ2-2,.,.,TRBV6-5,CASSYRDGNTGELFF,TGCGCCAGCAGTTATCGGGACGGAAACACCGGGGAGCTGTTTTTT